This T cell receptor (beta chain) was sequenced for a study of OX40 agonist ivuxolimab in advanced cancers. General study results and limits: Low normalized T-cell clonal expansion also characterized some of the nonresponders.

Concerning this clone itself: Its specificity is unknown.

Using immunoSEQ multiplex PCR, the repertoire was profiled, and TCRdb retains in-frame clones only, with some absent. The sample lists approximately 15,000 clones; about four fifths were seen once. The V gene lost 1 base and the J gene lost 2 bases, with 5 bases spanning the gap. Germline V gene lookup returns CDR1 SGHTA and CDR2 FQGNSA. The CDR3 runs 14 residues. This specimen consisted of CD4+ or CD8+ T cells sorted from blood, obtained in a trial of the OX40 agonist ivuxolimab. This clonotype was obtained from an adult with an advanced solid tumor such as melanoma, head and neck, liver or kidney cancer. The rearrangement joins TRBV7-2 to TRBJ2-2; D uncertain. In DNA form, the CDR3 reads TGTGCCAGCAGCTTAGACCCAAACACCGGGGAGCTGTTTTTT. Translating gives CASSLDPNTGELFF.